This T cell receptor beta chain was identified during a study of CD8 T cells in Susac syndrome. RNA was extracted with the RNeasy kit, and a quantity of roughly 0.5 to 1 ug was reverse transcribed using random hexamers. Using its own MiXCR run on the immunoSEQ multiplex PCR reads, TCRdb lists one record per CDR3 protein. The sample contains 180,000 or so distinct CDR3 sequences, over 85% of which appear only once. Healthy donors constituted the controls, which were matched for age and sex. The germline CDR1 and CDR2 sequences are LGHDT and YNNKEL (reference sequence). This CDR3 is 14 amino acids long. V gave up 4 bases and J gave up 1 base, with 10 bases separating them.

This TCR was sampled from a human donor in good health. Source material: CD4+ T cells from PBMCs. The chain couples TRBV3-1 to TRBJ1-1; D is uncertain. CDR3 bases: TGTGCCAGCAGCCCAGGACTGCCGAACACTGAAGCTTTCTTT. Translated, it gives CASSPGLPNTEAFF.